These 4 T cell receptor beta chains were sequenced from one sample in a study of T cell changes during pregnancy in multiple sclerosis. The assay was immunoSEQ multiplex PCR, and TCRdb's table has in-frame clones only and misses some. The repertoire holds 91,000 or so clones, with under 95% as singletons. Sequencing used peripheral blood, obtained after pregnancy. The receptors were gathered from a female donor with multiple sclerosis, enrolled in a pregnancy study.

The V gene is TRBV7-9, the J gene TRBJ2-2; a weak D match, TRBD1 (6 bases). CDR3 length equals 15 residues. The germline V gene encodes CDR1 SEHNR and CDR2 FQNEAQ (reference sequence). V dropped 1 base and J dropped 6 bases, with 12 bases sitting between them. The CDR3 loop is CASSLGAPGAGELFF. In nucleotides, the CDR3 is TGTGCCAGCAGCTTAGGGGCACCAGGGGCCGGGGAGCTGTTTTTT.

V usage is TRBV27 and J usage is TRBJ1-1; D is possibly TRBD1 (5 bases). CDR3 length: 17 amino acids. The V end lost 2 bases, the J end lost 0 bases, and 16 bases lay between the germline ends. CDR1 and CDR2 from the germline V gene are MNHEY and SMNVEV (reference sequence). The CDR3 DNA follows: TGTGCCAGCAGTTTACGACAGCCGATCCTAATGAACACTGAAGCTTTCTTT. It yields the protein CASSLRQPILMNTEAFF.

The chain's CDR3 is CASSQEGWGGQTEAFF. The CDR3 region has the DNA TGCGCCAGCAGCCAAGAGGGTTGGGGGGGGCAAACTGAAGCTTTCTTT. The chain recombines TRBV4-1 with TRBJ1-1; D is perhaps TRBD1 (6 bases). V was shortened by 0 bases and J by 5 bases, with 16 bases between the two germline ends. From germline, CDR1 is MGHRA and CDR2 YSYEKL. CDR3 length: 16 amino acids.

The chain carries TRBV11-3 and TRBJ2-2; TRBD2 is a possible D gene (6 bases). V lost 5 bases and J 4 bases, leaving 14 bases between the germline ends. The CDR3 is 15 residues long. The germline V gene encodes CDR1 SGHNT and CDR2 YENEEA. The chain's CDR3 is CASSPTVGGTGELFF. In DNA, the CDR3 is TGTGCCAGCAGCCCCACAGTGGGAGGCACCGGGGAGCTGTTTTTT.